Reported below is one T cell receptor beta chain. This receptor's antigen is unknown. Deletion took 3 bases off V and 2 bases off J, with a span of 11 bases between the germline ends. The germline V gene sets CDR1 to SGDLS and CDR2 to YYNGEE. The CDR3, from cysteine to phenylalanine, totals 15 residues. Only the CDR3 DNA is retained, 45 bases long and in frame from the first base. The data derive from a study of cytomegalovirus exposure and HLA in healthy donors (dated by TCRdb to about 2017). At the level of the whole study: An earlier analysis of several hundred of the donors reported 250 to 350 Gb of sequence data and 100 million to 140 million unique TCR beta sequences from 150 million to 200 million T cells. An early release that covered fewer than 750 HLA-typed donors contained around 300 gigabases of sequencing data and 65 million to 100 million unique TCR sequences. Of the roughly 400 genotyped donors, around 81% fell in the genetic ancestry cluster associated with self-reported Caucasian donors. The study aimed to test whether signatures of past pathogen exposure could be identified by cataloging public T cell receptors. The study profiled the T cell repertoires of hundreds of subjects by immunosequencing and related them to cytomegalovirus serostatus. Besides the first cohort of some 670 subjects, a separate validation cohort made up of roughly 130 different subjects was used. To predict cytomegalovirus infection status, the study brought together high-throughput TCR immunosequencing, statistical association of individual TCRs with disease status, and machine learning. To study patterns of TCR occurrence, a later analysis re-analyzed previously published TCR beta repertoires from around 660 donors and added high-resolution HLA genotyping. Rather than drawing on any new phenotypic data, the later analysis identified candidate immune exposures from TCR beta sequences and the way those sequences occurred across donors. In an earlier analysis of 550 to 700 of the donors, high-throughput TCR beta sequencing was used to judge whether each TCR beta V gene segment behaved as functional or pseudogenic. Donor age, sex, ethnicity and CMV serostatus were compiled alongside the repertoire data. A later genetic analysis took genome-wide SNP genotypes for about three fifths of the 666 donors and used that subset as a discovery cohort. Every discovery cohort repertoire had been produced on one sequencing platform. HLA typing included class I and class II loci at four-digit resolution. Typing coverage differed by locus: A, B, C, DRB1 and DQB1 were typed in roughly 620-630 donors, DQA1 in approximately 520, DPA1 in roughly 590, and DPB1 in just under 480. A few DR-DQ haplotypes were treated as single units for association and clustering because of strong linkage in the cohort. Among a few hundred genotyped donors of the cohort, an average of around 240,000 unique TCR beta nucleotide sequences were sequenced per donor, around 20% of them non-productive.

Libraries were built with the immunoSEQ multiplex PCR assay. A mixture of 60 forward primers for TCR Vbeta segments and 13 reverse primers for TCR Jbeta segments was used in the multiplex PCR. Amplification of the CDR3 region of rearranged TCR beta genes was performed with a multiplex PCR assay on genomic DNA. On the Illumina HiSeq System, the amplified TCR beta libraries were sequenced as 87-base-pair reads. Turning to the authors' computational methods: Across the 670 or so repertoires, a later analysis counted approximately 83 million unique TCR beta chains, roughly 11 million of which were shared by at least two donors. Raw reads were error-corrected and collapsed into unique sequences with a nearest-neighbor algorithm that merged closely related sequences to remove PCR and sequencing errors. Alignment of CDR3 sequences to IMGT reference sequences was used to assign V, D and J gene segments. For a sequence to be retained, at least a six-nucleotide match to both a V gene segment and a J gene segment was required. A rearrangement counted as productive if the CDR3 had no stop codons and remained in frame with V and J, and every other rearrangement counted as non-productive. Following IMGT convention, CDR3 was defined as the stretch from the second conserved V-encoded cysteine up to the conserved J-encoded phenylalanine. In an earlier analysis of roughly 610 of the donors, sequences lacking an unambiguous match to a single V gene segment were excluded. An earlier analysis of several hundred of the donors called V segments functional above 56.7% productive rearrangements and segregating when the between-donor standard deviation exceeded 5%. A statistical classification framework was developed to diagnose cytomegalovirus status using the catalog of TCR beta chain sequences. In a later analysis, TCR nucleotide sequences were compared against IMGT/GENE-DB human TR gene sequences so that V and J genes could be assigned. Using the TCRdist pipeline, a later analysis assigned CDR3 sequences along with most-parsimonious VDJ recombination scenarios. In a later analysis, each TCR beta chain was defined by its CDR3 amino acid sequence together with its V-gene family, and reads without a unique V-gene family were excluded. A later analysis removed 592 highly shared, low-generation-probability nucleotide sequences to deal with suspected cross-contamination and a sequencing artifact. A later analysis calculated a clonal expansion index for each public chain from normalized within-repertoire ranks of inferred template counts. In a later analysis, generation probabilities were computed using a VDJ recombination model fitted to out-of-frame rearrangements, and the results were checked against IGoR. In a later analysis, TCR-TCR, TCR-HLA and TCR-CMV co-occurrence was scored with hypergeometric tests, and a repertoire-size bias correction was applied to TCR pairs. False discovery rates were estimated in a later analysis by permuting HLA or CMV assignments 20 times. In a later analysis, co-occurring TCRs were grouped with DBSCAN, and TCRdist sequence similarity was added when clustering was performed within HLA-allele-positive subsets. Repertoires with fewer than 30,000 or more than 120,000 public chains, plus five repertoires with anomalous nucleotide sharing, were excluded from co-occurrence clustering. TCRdb took over this immuneACCESS table, retaining in-frame rearrangements with V and J assigned. Such tables are incomplete; in checked studies, under half of the missing clones stem from an unresolved V gene, and the remainder is unexplained. Clone size and V and J calls were adopted from that table, with D and trimming inferred from the DNA. The sample's table lists a count of over 90,000 clones. Of the sample, about 3% falls within the top ten clones.

The cohort comprised around 690 healthy bone marrow donors. All cohort members were sampled while nominally healthy, although unrecorded immune exposures were likely present. The donor tested CMV seronegative, placing the donor among the 350 or so seronegative members of the cohort. A peripheral blood sample was provided by each donor, and peripheral blood mononuclear cells were used for TCR beta sequencing. Genomic DNA extraction from the blood cell samples was performed with the Qiagen DNeasy Blood Extraction Kit. General study outcomes and caveats: Because the 87-base-pair reads could not distinguish some IMGT-functional V segments, including TRBV6-2 and TRBV6-3, those segments were excluded. According to a later analysis, TCR association rates differed among HLA loci, with DRB1 alleles showing the most associated TCRs and HLA-C alleles showing the fewest. Cytomegalovirus status was reported to be diagnosed by the classifier with high specificity and sensitivity in both the original and validation cohorts. Because HLA typing was missing for some donors at each locus, association tests included only the typed subset. The authors suggested that the approach could potentially be extended to other disease states and immunological phenotypes. The presence/absence analyses assumed that sequencing depth was roughly uniform across donors, and that assumption may not be true. Across donors, most TCR sequences were observed very rarely, whereas some public TCRs were present in many individuals. A few of the identified cytomegalovirus-associated TCR beta chains were confirmed in vitro to be specific for cytomegalovirus antigens. When HLA alleles, especially DR and DQ, strongly co-occurred, attributing TCR associations to individual alleles was difficult. In a later analysis, 16,951 TCR beta sequences were associated with specific HLA alleles at a false discovery rate of 0.05. In an earlier analysis of 587 of the donors, most TCR beta V segments appeared in productive rearrangements about 87% or about 30% of the time, broadly matching IMGT annotations. In a later analysis, most CMV-associated TCR beta chains were found to appear HLA-restricted, with HLA associations seemingly driven largely by CMV exposure. The only immune exposure information available for the cohort was CMV serostatus. A cluster of highly shared sequence variants was judged likely to represent a technical artifact of the sequencing pipeline. V-gene and J-gene trimming of TCR beta chains was associated with a missense DCLRE1C variant in a later genetic analysis, and the association was replicated in an independent cohort. Compared with equally common non-associated chains, HLA-associated TCR beta chains in a later analysis were more clonally expanded and had lower generation probabilities. The study gave a list of over 150 TCR beta chains associated with cytomegalovirus. Correlated functional status among segregating V segments might be attributable to linkage disequilibrium, but an unknown experimental factor could not be ruled out. A further reported finding was that TCR beta sequences accurately predicted the HLA-A and HLA-B alleles for most subjects in the first cohort. Only TCR beta chains were sequenced in this cohort, and the absence of alpha or paired-chain data limited detectable features. Several of the top co-occurrence clusters appeared to be linked to parvovirus B19, influenza, CMV and Epstein-Barr virus, according to a later analysis. Because counts were too low, some 17 rarely observed V segments, including chromosome 9 orphons, were left out of the earlier analysis of a few hundred of the donors. Compared with the approximately 600-donor mean, donors in an Asian-associated ancestry cluster had fewer N-insertions in productive TCRs, according to a later genetic analysis.

The clonotype was recovered from a man aged 35 to 55 in good health and CMV-seronegative. The chain is assembled from TRBV9 and TRBJ2-2; tentative D gene TRBD2, with 5 bases matching. The sequenced sample was PBMCs. The encoded CDR3 is CASSGWTGNTGELFF. The sequence in DNA is TGTGCCAGCAGCGGCTGGACGGGAAACACCGGGGAGCTGTTTTTT.